The next 28 T cell receptor beta chains were all read from a single sample in a study of beta chain features in type 1 diabetes. The whole isolated RNA underwent reverse transcription, so sequencing captured expressed TCRB transcripts. Sequencing used immunoSEQ multiplex PCR; TCRdb keeps in-frame clones, though not all of them. The sample lists around 250,000 clones, 27% occurring once. Sequencing used central memory CD4+ T cells from blood. The receptor source for this set is a man aged 25-40 years in good health.

This chain joins TRBV7-9 and TRBJ2-7, with D unclear. Germline V gene data show CDR1 as SEHNR and CDR2 as FQNEAQ (reference sequence). The ends were cut back, 5 bases at V and 6 bases at J, with 11 bases in the middle. CDR3 length: 12 residues. CDR3 loop: CASSAAVGEQYF. CDR3 coding DNA: TGTGCCAGCAGCGCGGCCGTCGGCGAGCAGTACTTC.

V and J are TRBV29-1 and TRBJ1-1, with 7 bases matching TRBD1. V was clipped by 6 bases and J by 3 bases; unmatched bases: 10. The germline CDR1 and CDR2 sequences are SQVTM and ANQGSEA. The CDR3 runs to 14 residues. The CDR3 nucleotides are TGCAGCGTAGCACGACAGGGCGACGACACTGAAGCTTTCTTT. The encoded protein is CSVARQGDDTEAFF.

This clone showed up just a few times. V is TRBV18 and J is TRBJ2-7, with 9 positions matching TRBD1. Germline V gene sequence: CDR1 KGHSH, CDR2 LQKENI. Trimming at V came to 3 bases and at J to 5 bases, leaving 5 bases not matched to a gene. This CDR3 has 14 residues. CDR3 bases: TGTGCCAGCTCACCCGGACAGGGGAATGACGAGCAGTACTTC. Amino acid sequence: CASSPGQGNDEQYF.

The chain combines TRBV30 with TRBJ1-6, with D hard to call. There are 15 residues in the CDR3. The germline CDR1 and CDR2 sequences are GTSNPN and SVGIG (reference sequence). The V end lost 2 bases, the J end lost 5 bases, and 13 bases lay between the germline ends. This CDR3 is CAWSLSGSNNSPLHF. The CDR3 DNA is TGTGCCTGGAGTTTATCTGGAAGTAATAATTCACCCCTCCACTTT.

This clone was seen more than once but under ten times. Other DNA sequences in this specimen translate into the identical CDR3. V gene TRBV29-1 combines with J gene TRBJ2-7, with D possibly TRBD2 on 6 matching bases. Germline V gives CDR1 SQVTM, CDR2 ANQGSEA. CDR3 length equals 16 residues. Trimming left V 2 bases short and J 3 bases short, with 20 bases between. The CDR3 reads CSVESPRAGRGYEQYF. DNA of the CDR3: TGCAGCGTTGAATCCCCCCGGGCGGGGCGGGGCTACGAGCAGTACTTC.

V is TRBV6-5 and J is TRBJ1-2; perhaps TRBD1 as D (6 bases). Between the trimmed V and J ends, which lost 0 bases and 1 base, there was a span of 9 bases. Germline loops: CDR1 MNHEY, CDR2 SVGAGI. This CDR3 region has 15 residues. This chain's CDR3 is CASSYSQGGNYGYTF. DNA for the CDR3: TGTGCCAGCAGTTACTCTCAAGGGGGTAACTATGGCTACACCTTC.

This chain connects TRBV28 to TRBJ1-3, with D maybe TRBD1 (5 bases). The V gene's germline CDR1 is MDHEN and CDR2 SYDVKM. Trimming took 10 bases from V and 2 from J, leaving 12 bases between them. The CDR3 is 13 amino acids. DNA of the CDR3: TGTGCCACTTGGGGGTTTGCTGGAAACACCATATATTTT. It specifies CATWGFAGNTIYF.

This sequence joins TRBV7-2 and TRBJ1-5, with D possibly matching TRBD1 (6 bases). The CDR3 length is 15 residues. V lost 1 base and J lost 6, with 13 bases in between. The germline CDR1 and CDR2 sequences are SGHTA and FQGNSA. The CDR3 DNA follows: TGTGCCAGCAGCTTAGGAGGGGGTCGGTCTCAGCCCCAGCATTTT. Residues: CASSLGGGRSQPQHF.

The chain uses TRBV18 and TRBJ2-7; 7 bases are shared with TRBD2. Germline CDR1 is KGHSH and CDR2 is LQKENI. The V and J ends lost 4 bases and 7 bases, in that order; junction bases with no gene match: 10. CDR3 size: 14 residues. Here the CDR3 DNA reads TGTGCCAGCTCACACACTCCTGGGGGAGGGGAGCAGTACTTC. It translates to CASSHTPGGGEQYF.

The chain combines TRBV2 with TRBJ2-7; maybe TRBD1 (5 bases). Trimming pared 4 bases from V and 7 bases from J, leaving 11 bases between. This CDR3 spans 12 amino acids. CDR1 and CDR2 (germline): SNHLY, FYNNEI. CDR3 protein: CASSGRVGEQYF. For the CDR3, the DNA is TGTGCCAGCAGTGGCAGGGTGGGAGAGCAGTACTTC.

V usage is TRBV5-1 and J usage is TRBJ2-7; TRBD1 matches 8 bases. The germline CDR1 and CDR2 sequences are SGHRS and YFSETQ. This CDR3 region has 13 residues. V lost 3 bases to trimming and J lost 6 bases; unmatched junction nucleotides: 5. CDR3 DNA sequence: TGCGCCAGCAGCTCTGGACAGGGAACCGAGCAGTACTTC. It yields the protein CASSSGQGTEQYF.

V is TRBV6-5 and J is TRBJ2-7; possible D gene TRBD1, 5 bases. This CDR3 has 14 amino acids. V dropped 9 bases and J dropped 6 bases, with 21 bases sitting between them. CDR1 is MNHEY and CDR2 is SVGAGI in the germline V gene. The CDR3 nucleotides are TGTGCCAGTTGGAGTCGGCAGGGTCTCTTCGAGCAGTACTTC. It codes for CASWSRQGLFEQYF.

This clone has at least ten counts. This chain joins TRBV13 and TRBJ2-5, with TRBD1 identical over 7 bases. The CDR3 totals 14 residues. Looked up from germline, CDR1 is PRHDT and CDR2 is FYEKMQ (reference sequence). After removal of 4 bases from V and 2 bases from J, the junction contained 4 bases not matched to a gene. For the CDR3, the DNA is TGTGCCAGCAGCTCGTCGACAGGGCAAGAGACCCAGTACTTC. Protein product: CASSSSTGQETQYF.

A word on this clone: The identical CDR3 is also encoded by other nucleotide sequences in the sample. The CDR3 coding sequence is TGTGCCAGCAGCTCTCGCGGCGATGAGCAGTTCTTC. Amino acid sequence: CASSSRGDEQFF. The rearrangement links TRBV5-4 to TRBJ2-1; D gene uncertain. CDR1 SGHNT and CDR2 YYREEE come from the germline V gene (reference sequence). The CDR3 runs 12 residues. The V gene lost 3 bases and the J gene lost 8 bases, with 9 bases spanning the gap.

This clone has more than one count but fewer than ten. V is TRBV5-6 and J is TRBJ2-3; 10 nucleotides match TRBD2. The V gene's germline CDR1 is SGHDT and CDR2 YYEEEE. This CDR3 has 15 residues. V shed 5 bases and J 5 bases; nucleotides not matched to a gene: 8. This chain's CDR3 is CASRTGLAWGDTQYF. Here the CDR3 DNA reads TGTGCCAGCAGGACGGGACTAGCGTGGGGAGATACGCAGTATTTT.

This clone was observed a handful of times. J is TRBJ1-5 and V is TRBV11-2; possible D gene TRBD1, 5 bases. The V gene lost 5 bases and the J gene lost 0 bases, with 8 bases spanning the gap. The CDR3 runs 14 residues. Germline loops: CDR1 SGHAT, CDR2 FQNNGV. The CDR3 nucleotides read TGTGCCAGCAGCAGAGACAGTAGCAATCAGCCCCAGCATTTT. Amino acid sequence: CASSRDSSNQPQHF.

This clone was observed a handful of times. The chain couples TRBV9 to TRBJ2-5; TRBD1 or TRBD2 may be the D gene (5 bases each). The CDR3 is made up of 14 amino acids. V dropped 4 bases and J dropped 2 bases, with 12 bases sitting between them. CDR1 and CDR2 from the germline V gene are SGDLS and YYNGEE. The CDR3 reads CASSRGRSQETQYF. CDR3 in DNA: TGTGCCAGCAGCCGGGGACGGTCTCAAGAGACCCAGTACTTC.

The chain joins TRBV15 to TRBJ2-1; 9 positions match TRBD1. Germline trimming cut 1 base from V and 5 bases from J; bases unmatched to any gene: 3. Germline V lookup: CDR1 LNHNV, CDR2 YYDKDF (reference sequence). The CDR3 covers 15 residues. CDR3 coding DNA: TGTGCCACCAGCAGAGCTGGACAGGGGAACAATGAGCAGTTCTTC. Residues: CATSRAGQGNNEQFF.

The gene calls are TRBV6-6 and TRBJ2-1, with TRBD1 as a possible D gene (6 bases). Trimming pared 1 base from V and 3 bases from J, leaving 10 bases between. The CDR3 runs 15 residues. CDR1 and CDR2 (germline): MNHNY, SVGAGI (reference sequence). CDR3 loop: CASSYLGTYYNEQFF. CDR3 in DNA: TGTGCCAGCAGTTACTTGGGGACATACTACAATGAGCAGTTCTTC.

The chain has TRBV5-6 and TRBJ2-7; D is uncertain. Germline CDR1 and CDR2: SGHDT and YYEEEE. The germline V and J ends were trimmed by 4 bases and 2 bases, with 19 bases remaining between them. The CDR3 runs to 16 residues. Here the CDR3 reads CASSPSTWPLAYEQYF. Written as DNA, the CDR3 is TGTGCCAGCAGCCCATCAACCTGGCCCCTAGCCTACGAGCAGTACTTC.

A few counts support this clone. V usage is TRBV7-9 and J usage is TRBJ2-6; D is undetermined. The V gene's germline CDR1 is SEHNR and CDR2 FQNEAQ (reference sequence). V lost 5 bases and J lost 4, with 6 bases in between. The CDR3 is 13 residues long. The CDR3 is CASSEQGANVLTF. The CDR3 region has the DNA TGTGCCAGCAGCGAACAGGGGGCCAACGTCCTGACTTTC.

The sample holds a few counts of this clone. V is TRBV5-6 and J is TRBJ2-1; either TRBD1 or TRBD2 may supply D (5 bases each). This CDR3 contains 14 residues. V shed 0 bases and J shed 6 bases, with 10 bases lying between them. In germline, CDR1 is SGHDT, CDR2 YYEEEE. The CDR3 loop reads CASSLAGLGNEQFF. Here the CDR3 DNA reads TGTGCCAGCAGCTTGGCGGGGCTGGGCAATGAGCAGTTCTTC. Filled out from reference TRBV5-6 and TRBJ2-1, the complete variable domain reads DAGVTQSPTHLIKTRGQQVTLRCSPKSGHDTVSWYQQALGQGPQFIFQYYEEEERQRGNFPDRFSGHQFPNYSSELNVNALLLGDSALYLCASSLAGLGNEQFFGPGTRLTVL.

J is TRBJ2-1 and V is TRBV7-2; the D gene is possibly TRBD2 (5 bases). CDR1 is SGHTA, CDR2 FQGNSA, per germline. Trimming stripped 1 base from V and 7 bases from J, with 11 bases between. CDR3 length: 14 amino acids. The CDR3 DNA reads as TGTGCCAGCAGCTTAGTAGATTTAGCGAATGAGCAGTTCTTC. It specifies CASSLVDLANEQFF.

V and J are TRBV5-6 and TRBJ1-6; 7 bases line up with TRBD1. This CDR3 comprises 15 residues. From germline, CDR1 is SGHDT and CDR2 YYEEEE. Trimming took 0 bases from V and 8 from J; bases not matched to a gene: 5. This CDR3 reads CASSLEAGGYSPLHF. CDR3 DNA sequence: TGTGCCAGCAGCTTGGAGGCAGGGGGATATTCACCCCTCCACTTT.

The chain employs TRBV29-1 and TRBJ2-5, with 9 positions matching TRBD2. Germline CDR1 SQVTM, CDR2 ANQGSEA. The V segment lost 0 bases and the J segment 0 bases; nucleotides outside the gene matches: 5. CDR3 length: 16 residues. The CDR3 sequence is CSVEDLAGRYQETQYF. The CDR3 bases are TGCAGCGTTGAAGATCTAGCGGGGAGGTACCAAGAGACCCAGTACTTC.

This clone was found a few times. The chain joins TRBV4-1 to TRBJ2-7; weak D call: TRBD1 (5 bases). Looked up from germline, CDR1 is MGHRA and CDR2 is YSYEKL. The CDR3 contains 15 residues. Trimming removed 2 bases from V and 5 bases from J, with 16 bases in between. CDR3 sequence reads: CASSQRGTGQDEQYF. DNA of the CDR3: TGCGCCAGCAGCCAAAGGGGTACAGGCCAGGACGAGCAGTACTTC.

This clone showed up just a few times. This sequence joins TRBV6-1 and TRBJ1-1; weak D call: TRBD1 (5 bases). The germline gives CDR1 MNHNS, CDR2 SASEGT. CDR3 length: 15 amino acids. Deletions cut 8 bases from V and 6 bases from J, with 22 bases between. The CDR3 loop reads CASGSGSGWRAEAFF. Written as DNA, the CDR3 is TGTGCCAGCGGATCAGGGTCAGGCTGGCGGGCTGAAGCTTTCTTT.

The chain uses TRBV19 and TRBJ2-7; 7 positions match TRBD2. V shed 5 bases and J 4 bases; nucleotides not matched to a gene: 8. Germline V gene data show CDR1 as LNHDA and CDR2 as SQIVND (reference sequence). The CDR3 runs 14 residues. The CDR3 bases are TGTGCCAGTAGTTCGGGGGGAGGAAGATACGAGCAGTACTTC. As protein: CASSSGGGRYEQYF.